This T cell receptor (beta chain) derives from a study of cytomegalovirus exposure and HLA in healthy donors. Points from the study as a whole: Cytomegalovirus association was assigned to about 150 TCR beta chains.

Clones were read by immunoSEQ multiplex PCR, and TCRdb kept only the in-frame ones, dropping some. This sample yields some 200,000 clones, of which about 80% are seen a single time; approximately 3% belongs to the top ten. To note about this clone: No antigen is known for it.

The CDR3 sequence is 15 residues long. V dropped 3 bases and J dropped 0 bases, with 8 bases sitting between them. Germline loops: CDR1 KGHSH, CDR2 LQKENI. The receptor's source is a woman aged 18-30 years in good health and CMV-seropositive. The specimen was PBMCs. V usage is TRBV18 and J usage is TRBJ2-2, with D uncertain. CDR3 sequence reads: CASSPSEANTGELFF. The CDR3 DNA follows: TGTGCCAGCTCACCGAGTGAGGCGAACACCGGGGAGCTGTTTTTT.